The present TCR beta chain was sequenced within a study of T cells in Graves' hyperthyroidism and ophthalmopathy. Overall study results and limits: The model identified upcoming ophthalmopathy a median roughly 6 months ahead of onset.

It was RNA transcripts that yielded the amplified TCR beta CDR3 regions. Initially, a first-round RT-PCR of the TCR CDR3 employed the HTBI primer set. Each CDR3 protein is one row after TCRdb ran MiXCR on the multiplex PCR reads. In the table there are approximately 740,000 distinct CDR3 sequences, around 13% of which are singletons. With respect to this clonotype: Its antigen is still unknown.

Hyperthyroidism had been newly diagnosed in patients aged 18 to 65, and its duration was under 2 months. Not enrolled were patients with uncontrolled infection, other autoimmune disease, pregnancy or lactation. The CDR3 loop spans 15 amino acids. The germline CDR1 and CDR2 sequences are LNHDA and SQIVND (reference sequence). Trimming stripped 0 bases from V and 5 bases from J, with 13 bases between. The material sequenced was blood. The rearrangement links TRBV19 to TRBJ1-2; no reliable D call. The TCR comes from a woman under 30 with Graves' hyperthyroidism. CDR3 DNA sequence: TGTGCCAGTAGTATAGATGCCTCGGTTGGGTATGGCTACACCTTC. Translated: CASSIDASVGYGYTF.